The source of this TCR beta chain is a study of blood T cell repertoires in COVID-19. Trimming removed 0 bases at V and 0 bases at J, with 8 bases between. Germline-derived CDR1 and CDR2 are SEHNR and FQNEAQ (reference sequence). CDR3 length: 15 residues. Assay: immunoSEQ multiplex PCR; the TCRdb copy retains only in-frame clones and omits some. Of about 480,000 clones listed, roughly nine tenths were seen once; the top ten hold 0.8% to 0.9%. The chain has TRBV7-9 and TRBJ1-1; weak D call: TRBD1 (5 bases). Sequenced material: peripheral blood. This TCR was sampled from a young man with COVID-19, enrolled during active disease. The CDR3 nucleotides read TGTGCCAGCAGCTTAGCCAGGGCCGTGAACACTGAAGCTTTCTTT. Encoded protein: CASSLARAVNTEAFF.